Presented here are 6 T cell receptor beta chains from one specimen sequenced in a study of blood T cell repertoires in COVID-19. Data came from immunoSEQ multiplex PCR; TCRdb stores just in-frame clones and leaves some out. In the table there are under 250,000 clones, 85% to 90% of which are singletons. The sequencing sample was made of peripheral blood. The receptors derive from a woman between 55 and 75 years old with acute or convalescent COVID-19.

This chain joins TRBV7-8 and TRBJ2-5; 14 bases are shared with TRBD2. The V and J ends lost 5 bases and 5 bases, in that order; junction bases with no gene match: 7. The germline V gene has CDR1 SGHVS and CDR2 FQNEAQ. The CDR3 is 16 amino acids. The CDR3 protein is CASSPGTSGSRETQYF. The DNA for the CDR3 is TGTGCCAGCAGCCCGGGGACTAGCGGGAGCCGGGAGACCCAGTACTTC.

The CDR3 DNA reads TGTGCCAGCTCACCATCCAGGGGCTCCTACAATGAGCAGTTCTTC. Its protein product is CASSPSRGSYNEQFF. V is TRBV18 and J is TRBJ2-1; possible D gene TRBD1, 6 bases. Germline CDR1 KGHSH, CDR2 LQKENI. V was pared by 2 bases and J by 0 bases, with 8 bases between. The CDR3 is made up of 15 amino acids.

The genes are TRBV4-1 and TRBJ2-7; tentative D call: TRBD2 (7 bases). The CDR3 has 17 amino acids. Trimming removed 0 bases from V and 0 bases from J, with 15 bases in between. Germline CDR1 and CDR2: MGHRA and YSYEKL. The chain's CDR3 is CASSQDLGRGPSYEQYF. For the CDR3, the DNA is TGCGCCAGCAGCCAAGATCTGGGGCGGGGGCCCTCCTACGAGCAGTACTTC.

This chain joins TRBV7-9 and TRBJ2-1; D is uncertain. V was clipped by 3 bases and J by 2 bases, with 11 bases between them. Germline loops: CDR1 SEHNR, CDR2 FQNEAQ (reference sequence). This CDR3 has 15 amino acids. CDR3 sequence: CASSFSRLAYNEQFF. CDR3 DNA: TGTGCCAGCAGCTTCTCGAGACTGGCCTACAATGAGCAGTTCTTC.

CDR3 bases: TGTGCCAGCAGCCCACCGCGCCTCTCCTATGGCTACACCTTC. Its protein is CASSPPRLSYGYTF. V and J are TRBV11-2 and TRBJ1-2; D not certain. The V end was cut by 5 bases, the J end by 4 bases, with 14 bases between. The V gene's germline CDR1 is SGHAT and CDR2 FQNNGV. This CDR3 has 14 residues.

The chain employs TRBV7-9 and TRBJ2-7, with 10 bases identical to TRBD2. CDR1 and CDR2 (germline): SEHNR, FQNEAQ (reference sequence). This CDR3 is 15 amino acids long. Trimming cost V 1 base and J 5 bases; bases outside gene matches: 5. The CDR3 region is CASSLGIAGGHEQYF. The CDR3 DNA sequence: TGTGCCAGCAGCTTAGGGATAGCGGGAGGTCACGAGCAGTACTTC.